This entry lists 19 T cell receptor beta chains sequenced from one sample in a study of sequential checkpoint blockade in melanoma. Documented treatment: randomized to nivolumab then ipilimumab (arm A) or the reverse (arm B). Clones were sequenced by immunoSEQ multiplex PCR, and TCRdb holds only the in-frame ones, with some missing. Of 4,000 to 5,000 clones in the sample, over 60% were seen once. The sample here was CD8+ T cells sorted from blood (inferred from file names), taken from a patient given nivolumab and ipilimumab in sequence. The receptors here all came from a human donor with melanoma.

The CDR3 region has the DNA TGTGCCAGCAGTGGTAATAAGGCTAGCGGGAGGGCGAGGGAGCAGTACTTC. Amino acid sequence: CASSGNKASGRAREQYF. The V call is TRBV28, the J call TRBJ2-7; 12 nucleotides agree with TRBD2. The trim removed 5 bases at V and 7 bases at J, leaving 15 bases unmatched. CDR3 size: 17 residues. Germline-derived CDR1 and CDR2 are MDHEN and SYDVKM. Based on the CDR3 plus reference TRBV28 and TRBJ2-7, the full variable domain is DVKVTQSSRYLVKRTGEKVFLECVQDMDHENMFWYRQDPGLGLRLIYFSYDVKMKEKGDIPEGYSVSREKKERFSLILESASTNQTSMYLCASSGNKASGRAREQYFGPGTRLTVT.

In its sample, this clone was seen a few times. This likely came from a read error, as a far larger clone is one base away. The chain uses TRBV4-2 and TRBJ2-5, with 8 bases fitting TRBD1. CDR1 and CDR2 from the germline V gene are LGHNA and YNFKEQ. The CDR3 totals 16 residues. V shed 0 bases, J shed 10 bases, and the junction held 13 bases outside the gene matches. As DNA, the CDR3 is TGTGCCAGCAGCCAAGATTCGTGGGCAGGGGGCTACGACCAGTACTTC. Translated: CASSQDSWAGGYDQYF.

Details on this clone: Other nucleotide sequences from this sample produce the same CDR3. The chain carries TRBV6-1 and TRBJ2-1, with 11 bases fitting TRBD2. Trimming removed 2 bases from V and 4 bases from J; junction bases left unmatched: 1. Germline V gene data show CDR1 as MNHNS and CDR2 as SASEGT. This CDR3 region has 15 residues. Here the CDR3 reads CASSELAGGYNEQFF. In DNA, the CDR3 is TGTGCCAGCAGTGAATTAGCGGGGGGGTACAATGAGCAGTTCTTC.

The V and J genes are TRBV9 and TRBJ2-7, with 8 bases fitting TRBD1. CDR1 and CDR2 from the germline V gene are SGDLS and YYNGEE. This CDR3 has 15 amino acids. Trimming cost V 1 base and J 7 bases; bases outside gene matches: 10. The CDR3 nucleotides read TGTGCCAGCAGCGTATCTGGGCAGGGGGCGGGGGAGCAGTACTTC. Its translation: CASSVSGQGAGEQYF.

This clone was recorded once. The CDR3: CASRDTQGMIEAFF. The CDR3 DNA reads TGCGCCAGCAGGGATACACAGGGGATGATTGAAGCTTTCTTT. This sequence joins TRBV10-2 and TRBJ1-1; 7 bases map to TRBD1. There are 14 residues in the CDR3. Germline V gene sequence: CDR1 WSHSY, CDR2 SAAADI. The V and J ends lost 6 bases and 7 bases, in that order; junction bases with no gene match: 11.

The genes are TRBV4-3 and TRBJ2-7; 11 nucleotides agree with TRBD1. V shed 4 bases, J shed 1 base, and the junction held 3 bases outside the gene matches. Germline V gene sequence: CDR1 LGHNA, CDR2 YSLEER. This CDR3 is built from 15 residues. Here the CDR3 reads CASSPGTGGSYEQYF. As DNA, the CDR3 is TGCGCCAGCAGCCCGGGGACAGGGGGATCCTACGAGCAGTACTTC.

CDR3 in amino acids: CASSQAMAEELFF. CDR3 sequence (DNA): TGTGCCAGCAGCCAAGCGATGGCGGAGGAGCTGTTTTTT. The J gene is TRBJ2-2, the V gene TRBV14; D gene unclear. CDR1 SGHDN and CDR2 FVKESK come from the germline V gene. V was cut by 1 base and J by 10 bases, with 10 bases left in between. This CDR3 has 13 amino acids.

The table lists this clone with a count of one. This chain connects TRBV28 to TRBJ2-1; a possible D gene is TRBD1 (5 bases). The CDR3 has 18 amino acids. The germline V gene encodes CDR1 MDHEN and CDR2 SYDVKM. V lost 3 bases, J lost 0 bases, and 18 bases lay in between. Here the CDR3 DNA reads TGTGCCAGCAGTTTCCCCCGGGTGACAGATCCCTCCTACAATGAGCAGTTCTTC. This translates into CASSFPRVTDPSYNEQFF.

V usage is TRBV4-1 and J usage is TRBJ2-7; 10 bases line up with TRBD2. J gave up 3 bases and V 0 bases, and 2 bases lay outside the gene matches. The CDR3 has 15 residues. CDR1 and CDR2 from the germline V gene are MGHRA and YSYEKL. The CDR3 nucleotides read TGCGCCAGCAGCCAAGAAAGGACTAGCGGCTACGAGCAGTACTTC. The encoded protein is CASSQERTSGYEQYF.

The chain couples TRBV6-4 to TRBJ1-4, with 9 bases matching TRBD1. The CDR3 has 15 residues. Germline V gene lookup returns CDR1 MRHNA and CDR2 SNTAGT. The V segment lost 3 bases and the J segment 5 bases; nucleotides outside the gene matches: 4. The CDR3, as DNA: TGTGCCAGCAGTGAGGGACAGGGCGAAAATGAAAAACTGTTTTTT. This translates into CASSEGQGENEKLFF.

The V call is TRBV30, the J call TRBJ2-1; TRBD1 aligns across 9 bases. Germline lookup yields CDR1 GTSNPN and CDR2 SVGIG (reference sequence). This CDR3 is 13 amino acids long. V lost 8 bases, J lost 2 bases, and 4 bases stayed unmatched. In nucleotides, the CDR3 is TGTGCCGCCGACAGGGGGACCTACAATGAGCAGTTCTTC. Translated, it gives CAADRGTYNEQFF.

J is TRBJ2-5 and V is TRBV7-2, with 11 bases matching TRBD2. The end of the DNA is better explained by TRBJ2-7, so the J call may be wrong. Germline V gives CDR1 SGHTA, CDR2 FQGNSA. This CDR3 region has 16 residues. CDR3 residues: CASSPSGGPISYEQYF. Written as DNA, the CDR3 is TGTGCCAGCAGCCCTAGCGGGGGGCCAATCTCCTACGAGCAGTACTTC.

The sample holds a few counts of this clone. This sequence joins TRBV7-6 and TRBJ1-1; D is unclear. The CDR3 is made up of 13 amino acids. Germline V gene lookup returns CDR1 SGHVS and CDR2 FNYEAQ. Trimming pared 7 bases from V and 6 bases from J, leaving 15 bases between. CDR3 in amino acids: CASTQEVGAEAFF. The CDR3 DNA is TGTGCCAGCACCCAAGAGGTAGGCGCTGAAGCTTTCTTT.

The genes are TRBV7-2 and TRBJ1-2; the D gene is possibly TRBD1 (5 bases). The CDR3 totals 15 residues. CDR1 and CDR2 (germline): SGHTA, FQGNSA. V gave up 1 base and J gave up 8 bases, with 17 bases separating them. The CDR3 DNA reads as TGTGCCAGCAGCTTAGGAACAGGCACCCCTGAGGGCTACACCTTC. Its translation: CASSLGTGTPEGYTF.

This rearrangement joins TRBV6-4 to TRBJ1-2, with a tentative D call TRBD1 (6 bases). Trimming stripped 0 bases from V and 6 bases from J, with 17 bases between. The CDR3 totals 16 residues. CDR1 and CDR2 (germline): MRHNA, SNTAGT. The CDR3 sequence is CASSDSSGGGFHGYTF. CDR3 coding DNA: TGTGCCAGCAGTGACTCGTCGGGGGGCGGGTTTCATGGCTACACCTTC.

V and J are TRBV27 and TRBJ2-7, with D hard to call. V was trimmed by 6 bases and J by 3 bases, leaving 15 bases between them. Germline V gene data show CDR1 as MNHEY and CDR2 as SMNVEV (reference sequence). The CDR3 has 14 amino acids. The CDR3 loop reads CASSPISLGYEQYF. CDR3 sequence (DNA): TGTGCCAGCAGCCCTATCTCCCTTGGCTACGAGCAGTACTTC.

This clone was seen only a few times. The V gene is TRBV15, the J gene TRBJ1-5; 7 bases match TRBD1. The CDR3 contains 14 residues. With V trimmed by 6 bases and J by 7 bases, 9 bases remained unmatched. Germline V gene sequence: CDR1 LNHNV, CDR2 YYDKDF (reference sequence). The CDR3 DNA reads TGTGCCACCAGTATTACAGGGGTTGGGCAGCCCCAGCATTTT. Protein sequence: CATSITGVGQPQHF.

This clone was detected once. The rearrangement joins TRBV28 to TRBJ2-5; 8 nucleotides match TRBD1. The CDR3 sequence is 15 residues long. Trimming cost V 4 bases and J 3 bases; bases outside gene matches: 7. In germline, CDR1 is MDHEN, CDR2 SYDVKM. CDR3: CASSSVTGVEETQYF. The CDR3, as DNA: TGTGCCAGCAGTTCAGTGACAGGGGTCGAAGAGACCCAGTACTTC.

The chain combines TRBV30 with TRBJ2-1, with D unresolved. Trimming cost V 0 bases and J 3 bases, with 9 bases left between them. The CDR3 length is 14 residues. CDR1 GTSNPN and CDR2 SVGIG come from the germline V gene (reference sequence). CDR3 nucleotides: TGTGCCTGGAGTGTTACCTTAGACTACAATGAGCAGTTCTTC. Translated, it gives CAWSVTLDYNEQFF.